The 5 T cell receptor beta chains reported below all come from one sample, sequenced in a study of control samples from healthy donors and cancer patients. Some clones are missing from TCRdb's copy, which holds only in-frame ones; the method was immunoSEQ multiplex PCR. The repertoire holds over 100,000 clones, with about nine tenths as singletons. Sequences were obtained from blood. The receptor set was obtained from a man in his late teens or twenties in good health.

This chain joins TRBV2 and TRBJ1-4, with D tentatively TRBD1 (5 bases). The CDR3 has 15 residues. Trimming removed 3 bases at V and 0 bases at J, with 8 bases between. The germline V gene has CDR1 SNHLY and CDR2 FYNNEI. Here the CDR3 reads CASSDTGATNEKLFF. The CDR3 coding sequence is TGTGCCAGCAGTGATACAGGTGCAACTAATGAAAAACTGTTTTTT.

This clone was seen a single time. CDR3: CASSPSRTGTNSPLHF. The CDR3 DNA reads as TGTGCCAGCAGCCCTTCCAGGACGGGGACAAATTCACCCCTCCACTTT. The chain employs TRBV7-9 and TRBJ1-6, with a weak D call TRBD1 (6 bases). V lost 5 bases and J lost 7, with 18 bases in between. Germline V gene data show CDR1 as SEHNR and CDR2 as FQNEAQ (reference sequence). The CDR3 has 16 residues.

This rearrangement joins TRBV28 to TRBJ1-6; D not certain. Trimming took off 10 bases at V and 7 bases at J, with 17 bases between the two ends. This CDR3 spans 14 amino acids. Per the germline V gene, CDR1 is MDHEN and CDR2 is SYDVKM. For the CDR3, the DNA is TGTGCCATCCGACTCGGGAACAGCAATTCACCCCTCCACTTT. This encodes CAIRLGNSNSPLHF.

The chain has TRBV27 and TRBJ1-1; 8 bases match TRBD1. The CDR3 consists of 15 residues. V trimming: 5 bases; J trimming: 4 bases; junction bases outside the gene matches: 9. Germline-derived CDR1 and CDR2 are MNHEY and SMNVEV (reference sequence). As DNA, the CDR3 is TGTGCCAGCAGTCCCGGGACAGGTAGGGGCACTGAAGCTTTCTTT. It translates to CASSPGTGRGTEAFF.

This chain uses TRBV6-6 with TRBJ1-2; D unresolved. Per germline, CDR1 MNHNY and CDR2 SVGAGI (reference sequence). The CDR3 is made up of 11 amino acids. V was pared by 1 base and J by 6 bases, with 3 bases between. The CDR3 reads CASSYFNGYTF. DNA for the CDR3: TGTGCCAGCAGTTACTTTAATGGCTACACCTTC.